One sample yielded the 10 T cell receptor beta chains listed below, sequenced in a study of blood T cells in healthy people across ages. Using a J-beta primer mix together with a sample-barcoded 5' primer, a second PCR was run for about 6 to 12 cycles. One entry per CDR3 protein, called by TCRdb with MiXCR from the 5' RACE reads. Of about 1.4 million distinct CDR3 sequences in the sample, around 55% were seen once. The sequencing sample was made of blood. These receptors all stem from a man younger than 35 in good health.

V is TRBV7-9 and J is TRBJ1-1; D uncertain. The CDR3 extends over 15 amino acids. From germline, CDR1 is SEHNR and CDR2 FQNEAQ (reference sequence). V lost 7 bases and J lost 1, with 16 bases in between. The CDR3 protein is CASTALEAGNTEAFF. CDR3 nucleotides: TGTGCCAGCACTGCCCTAGAGGCTGGGAACACTGAAGCTTTCTTT.

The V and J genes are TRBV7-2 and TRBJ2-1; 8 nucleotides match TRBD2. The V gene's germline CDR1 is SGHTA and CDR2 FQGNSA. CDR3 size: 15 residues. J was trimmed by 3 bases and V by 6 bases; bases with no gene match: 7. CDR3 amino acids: CASSSGAALYNEQFF. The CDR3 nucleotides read TGTGCCAGCAGTAGCGGGGCCGCACTCTACAATGAGCAGTTCTTC.

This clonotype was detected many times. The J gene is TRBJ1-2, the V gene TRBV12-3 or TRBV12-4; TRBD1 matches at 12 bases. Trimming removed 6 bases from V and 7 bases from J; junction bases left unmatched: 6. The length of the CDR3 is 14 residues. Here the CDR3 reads CASSLGQGAGGYTF. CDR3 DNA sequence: TGTGCCAGCAGCCTGGGACAGGGGGCAGGTGGCTACACCTTC.

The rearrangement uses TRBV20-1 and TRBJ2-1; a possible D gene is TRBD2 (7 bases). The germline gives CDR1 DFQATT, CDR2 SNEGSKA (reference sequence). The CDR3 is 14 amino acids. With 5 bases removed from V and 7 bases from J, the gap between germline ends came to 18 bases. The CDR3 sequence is CSADLAGARNEQFF. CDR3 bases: TGCAGTGCTGATCTGGCGGGGGCAAGGAATGAGCAGTTCTTC.

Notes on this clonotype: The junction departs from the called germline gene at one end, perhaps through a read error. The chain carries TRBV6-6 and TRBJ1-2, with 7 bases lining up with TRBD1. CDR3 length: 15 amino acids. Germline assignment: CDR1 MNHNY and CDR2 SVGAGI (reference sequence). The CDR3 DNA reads TGTGCCAGCACCGAAGCGGGACAGAGATCCTATGGCTGCACCTTC. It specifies CASTEAGQRSYGCTF.

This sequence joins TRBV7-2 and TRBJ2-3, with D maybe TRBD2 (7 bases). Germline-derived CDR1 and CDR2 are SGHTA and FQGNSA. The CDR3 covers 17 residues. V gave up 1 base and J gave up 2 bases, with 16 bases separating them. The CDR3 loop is CASSLGGGGGITDTQYF. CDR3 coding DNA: TGTGCCAGCAGCTTAGGGGGGGGCGGGGGAATCACAGATACGCAGTATTTT.

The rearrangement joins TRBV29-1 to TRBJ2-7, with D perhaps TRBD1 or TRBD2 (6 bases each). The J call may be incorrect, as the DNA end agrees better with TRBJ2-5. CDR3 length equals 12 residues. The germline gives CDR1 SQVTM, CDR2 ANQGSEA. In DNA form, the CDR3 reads TGCAGCGCACCGTGGAGGGGGGAGACCCAGTACTTC. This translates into CSAPWRGETQYF.

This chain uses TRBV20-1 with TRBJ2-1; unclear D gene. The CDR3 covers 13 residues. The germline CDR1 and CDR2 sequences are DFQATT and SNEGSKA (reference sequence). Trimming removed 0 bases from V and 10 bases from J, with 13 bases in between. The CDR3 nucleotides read TGCAGTGCTAGAGATCTCCGGTTCTTGGAGCAGTTCTTC. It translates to CSARDLRFLEQFF.

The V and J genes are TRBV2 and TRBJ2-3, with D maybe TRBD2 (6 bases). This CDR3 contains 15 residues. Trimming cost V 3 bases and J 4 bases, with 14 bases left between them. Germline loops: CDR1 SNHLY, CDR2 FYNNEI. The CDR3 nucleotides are TGTGCCAGCAGTGACCCCGGGAGTGGCTCAGATACGCAGTATTTT. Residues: CASSDPGSGSDTQYF.

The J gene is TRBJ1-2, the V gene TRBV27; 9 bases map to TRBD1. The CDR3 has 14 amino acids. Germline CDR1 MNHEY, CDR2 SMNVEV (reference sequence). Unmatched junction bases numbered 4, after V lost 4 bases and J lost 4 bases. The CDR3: CASSSGTGPYGYTF. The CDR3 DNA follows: TGTGCCAGCAGTTCTGGGACAGGGCCCTATGGCTACACCTTC.